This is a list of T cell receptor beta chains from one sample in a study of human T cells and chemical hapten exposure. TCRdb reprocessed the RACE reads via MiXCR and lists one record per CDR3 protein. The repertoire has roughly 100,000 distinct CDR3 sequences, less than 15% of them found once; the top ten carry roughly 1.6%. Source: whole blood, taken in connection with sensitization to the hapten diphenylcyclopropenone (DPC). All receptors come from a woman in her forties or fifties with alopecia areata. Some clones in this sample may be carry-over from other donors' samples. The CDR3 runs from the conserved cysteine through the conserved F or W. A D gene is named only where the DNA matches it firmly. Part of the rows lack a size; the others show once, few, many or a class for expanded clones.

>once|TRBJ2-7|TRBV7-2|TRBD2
CASSLEPRTSGTKSYEQYF
TGTGCCAGCAGCTTAGAGCCCCGGACTAGCGGGACCAAGAGCTACGAGCAGTACTTC
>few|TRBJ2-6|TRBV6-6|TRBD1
CASTRDRGRVGANVLTF
TGTGCCAGCACCAGGGACAGGGGGCGCGTCGGGGCCAACGTCCTGACTTTC
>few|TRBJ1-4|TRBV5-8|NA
CASSLGGNSHATNEKLFF
TGTGCCAGCAGCTTGGGCGGGAACAGCCATGCAACTAATGAAAAACTGTTTTTT
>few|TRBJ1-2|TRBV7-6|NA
CASSPTQGAAYGYTF
TGTGCCAGCAGCCCTACCCAAGGGGCGGCCTATGGCTACACCTTC
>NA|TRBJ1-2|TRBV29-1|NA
CSVNYGYTF
TGCAGCGTTAACTATGGCTACACCTTC
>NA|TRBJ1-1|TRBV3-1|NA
CASSVNTMNTEAFF
TGTGCCAGCAGCGTTAATACCATGAACACTGAAGCTTTCTTT
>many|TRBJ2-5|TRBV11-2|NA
CASSLGLEETQYF
TGTGCCAGCAGCTTAGGACTCGAAGAGACCCAGTACTTC
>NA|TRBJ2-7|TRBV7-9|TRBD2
CASSQGTSGTSYEQYF
TGTGCCAGCAGCCAAGGGACTAGCGGGACCAGTTACGAGCAGTACTTC
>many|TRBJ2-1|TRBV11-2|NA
CASSLGAQTGTTSYNEQFF
TGTGCCAGCAGCTTAGGAGCCCAAACCGGGACCACCTCCTACAATGAGCAGTTCTTC
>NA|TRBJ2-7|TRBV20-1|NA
CRATDAYEQYF
TGCAGGGCAACGGACGCCTACGAGCAGTACTTC
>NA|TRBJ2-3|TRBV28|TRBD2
CASSLWTSKATDTQYF
TGTGCCAGCAGTTTATGGACTAGCAAGGCCACAGATACGCAGTATTTT
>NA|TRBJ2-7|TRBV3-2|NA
CASSPTGFREQYF
TGTGCCAGCAGCCCGACAGGGTTCAGGGAGCAGTACTTC
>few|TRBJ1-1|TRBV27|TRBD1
CASSLGQGVDSNTEAFF
TGTGCCAGCAGTTTAGGACAGGGAGTCGACTCGAACACTGAAGCTTTCTTT
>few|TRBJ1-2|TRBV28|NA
CASSPRVGGGYTF
TGTGCCAGCAGCCCGAGAGTGGGGGGCGGCTACACCTTC
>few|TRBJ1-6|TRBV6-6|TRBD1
CASRLDRAGNSPLHF
TGTGCCAGCAGACTAGACAGGGCTGGTAATTCACCCCTCCACTTT
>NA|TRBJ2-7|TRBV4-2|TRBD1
CASSQEGGQGVNEQYF
TGTGCCAGCAGCCAAGAAGGGGGACAGGGGGTAAACGAGCAGTACTTC
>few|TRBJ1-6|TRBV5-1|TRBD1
CASNLYPGTANSPLHF
TGCGCCAGCAACCTTTACCCCGGGACAGCTAATTCACCCCTCCACTTT
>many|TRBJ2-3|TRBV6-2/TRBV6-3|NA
CASSYDGGSTDTQYF
TGTGCCAGCAGTTATGACGGGGGTTCGACAGATACGCAGTATTTT
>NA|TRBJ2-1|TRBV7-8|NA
CASSLQQVNEQFF
TGTGCCAGCAGCTTACAGCAGGTTAATGAGCAGTTCTTC
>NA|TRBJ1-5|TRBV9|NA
CASSVGKGGQPQHF
TGTGCCAGCAGCGTAGGCAAGGGCGGGCAGCCCCAGCATTTT
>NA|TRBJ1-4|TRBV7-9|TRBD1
CASMRWDSLNEKLFF
TGTGCCAGCATGCGATGGGACAGCCTTAATGAAAAACTGTTTTTT
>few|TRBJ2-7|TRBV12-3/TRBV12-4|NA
CASSLTRLSYEQYF
TGTGCCAGCAGTTTGACACGACTTTCCTACGAGCAGTACTTC
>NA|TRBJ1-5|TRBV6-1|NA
CASSEVSRANQPQHF
TGTGCCAGCAGTGAAGTCTCGCGGGCCAATCAGCCCCAGCATTTT
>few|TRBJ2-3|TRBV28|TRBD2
CASNRLAKAGDTQYF
TGTGCCAGCAACAGACTAGCCAAAGCGGGAGATACGCAGTATTTT
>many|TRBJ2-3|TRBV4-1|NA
CASSQVLITDTQYF
TGCGCCAGCAGCCAAGTTCTCATCACAGATACGCAGTATTTT
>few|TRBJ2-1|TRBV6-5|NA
CASRNADSRGNEQFF
TGTGCCAGCAGAAACGCGGACTCCCGAGGGAATGAGCAGTTCTTC
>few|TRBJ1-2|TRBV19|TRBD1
CASSRTGERNRNGYTF
TGTGCCAGTAGTAGGACAGGGGAACGAAACCGGAATGGCTACACCTTC
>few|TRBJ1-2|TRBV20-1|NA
CSARDQTNYGYTF
TGCAGTGCTAGAGATCAGACGAACTATGGCTACACCTTC
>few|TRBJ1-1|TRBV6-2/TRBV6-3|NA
CASSYWLNTEAFF
TGTGCCAGCAGTTACTGGTTGAACACTGAAGCTTTCTTT
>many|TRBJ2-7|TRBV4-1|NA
CASSQISSYEQYF
TGCGCCAGCAGCCAAATTAGCTCCTACGAGCAGTACTTC
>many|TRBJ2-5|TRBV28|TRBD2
CASSFSTSGRRYQETQYF
TGTGCCAGCAGTTTCTCCACTAGCGGGAGAAGATACCAAGAGACCCAGTACTTC
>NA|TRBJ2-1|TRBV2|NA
CASTMLAHYNEQFF
TGTGCCAGCACTATGCTAGCGCACTACAATGAGCAGTTCTTC
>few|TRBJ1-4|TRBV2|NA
CASMGGSEKLFF
TGTGCCAGCATGGGGGGTAGCGAAAAACTGTTTTTT
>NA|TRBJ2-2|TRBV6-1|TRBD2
CASSGTRETPTGELFF
TGTGCCAGCAGCGGGACTAGAGAGACGCCCACCGGGGAGCTGTTTTTT
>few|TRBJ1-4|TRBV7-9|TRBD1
CASSRQGSNEKLFF
TGTGCCAGCAGCCGACAGGGATCGAATGAAAAACTGTTTTTT
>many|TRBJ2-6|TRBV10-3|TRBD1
CAISGQGQAHSGANVLTF
TGTGCCATCAGTGGTCAGGGACAGGCACACTCTGGGGCCAACGTCCTGACTTTC
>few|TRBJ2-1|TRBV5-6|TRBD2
CASSFVAGVYNEQFF
TGTGCCAGCAGCTTCGTAGCGGGAGTCTACAATGAGCAGTTCTTC
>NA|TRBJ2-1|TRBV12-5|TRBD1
CASGAGTGDRNEQFF
TGTGCTAGTGGTGCCGGGACAGGGGATCGCAATGAGCAGTTCTTC
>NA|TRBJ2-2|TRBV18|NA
CASSPREVANTGELFF
TGTGCCAGCTCACCACGGGAGGTGGCGAACACCGGGGAGCTGTTTTTT
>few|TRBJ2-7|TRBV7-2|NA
CASSSDLGTSIEQYF
TGTGCCAGCAGCTCCGACCTGGGGACCTCAATCGAGCAGTACTTC
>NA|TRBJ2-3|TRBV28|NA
CASSSDTQYF
TGTGCCAGCAGTTCAGATACGCAGTATTTT
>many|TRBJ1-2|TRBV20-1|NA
CSASPDFRYGYTF
TGCAGTGCTAGCCCGGACTTTCGATATGGCTACACCTTC
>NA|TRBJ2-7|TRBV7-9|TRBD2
CASSISGRRPYEQYF
TGTGCCAGCAGCATTAGCGGGAGACGGCCCTACGAGCAGTACTTC
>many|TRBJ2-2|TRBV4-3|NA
CASSQDPGDTHTGELFF
TGCGCCAGCAGCCAAGATCCGGGGGACACCCACACCGGGGAGCTGTTTTTT
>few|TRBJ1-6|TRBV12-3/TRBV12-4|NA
CASSLRDPRAAPLHF
TGTGCCAGCAGCTTGAGGGACCCTCGTGCGGCACCCCTCCACTTT
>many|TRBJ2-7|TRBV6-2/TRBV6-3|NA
CASRTQAYEQYF
TGTGCCAGCAGGACACAGGCCTACGAGCAGTACTTC
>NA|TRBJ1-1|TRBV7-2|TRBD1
CASSLERGRGKAFF
TGTGCCAGCAGCTTAGAGAGGGGGCGAGGGAAAGCTTTCTTT
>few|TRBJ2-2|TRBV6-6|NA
CASSADRNTGELFF
TGTGCCAGCAGTGCGGACAGGAACACCGGGGAGCTGTTTTTT
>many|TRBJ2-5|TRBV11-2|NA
CASSFGVPETQYF
TGTGCCAGCAGCTTTGGGGTTCCAGAGACCCAGTACTTC
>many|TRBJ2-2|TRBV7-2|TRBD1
CASSPGQGVGARGELFF
TGTGCCAGCAGCCCGGGACAGGGGGTAGGCGCGCGCGGGGAGCTGTTTTTT
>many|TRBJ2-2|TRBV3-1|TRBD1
CASSQGQGADTGELFF
TGTGCCAGCAGCCAAGGACAGGGGGCCGACACCGGGGAGCTGTTTTTT
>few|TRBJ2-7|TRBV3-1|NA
CASSQDPRFPWVYEQYF
TGTGCCAGCAGCCAAGATCCAAGATTTCCATGGGTCTACGAGCAGTACTTC
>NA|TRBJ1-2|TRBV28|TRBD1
CASLTGQGFGGYTF
TGTGCCAGTTTGACTGGACAGGGCTTTGGTGGCTACACCTTC
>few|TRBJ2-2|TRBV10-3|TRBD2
CAIRSHAGGPRTGELFF
TGTGCCATCAGGTCCCATGCGGGAGGGCCGCGGACCGGGGAGCTGTTTTTT
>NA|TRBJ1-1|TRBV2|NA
CASSERPDREIMNTEAFF
TGTGCCAGCAGTGAAAGACCAGACAGAGAGATAATGAACACTGAAGCTTTCTTT